These 13 T cell receptor beta chains share one sample of origin, sequenced in a study of OX40 agonist ivuxolimab in advanced cancers. Produced via immunoSEQ multiplex PCR; TCRdb's table is partial and in-frame only. The table lists some 42,000 clones, 75% to 85% of them singletons. The source was CD4+ or CD8+ T cells sorted from blood, collected in a trial of the OX40 agonist ivuxolimab. The receptors were gathered from an adult with an advanced solid tumor such as melanoma, head and neck, liver or kidney cancer.

V gene TRBV2 combines with J gene TRBJ2-7, with D perhaps assigned TRBD1 or TRBD2 (5 bases each). This CDR3 has 15 amino acids. Germline CDR1 and CDR2: SNHLY and FYNNEI. Between the trimmed V and J ends, which lost 1 base and 0 bases, there was a span of 10 bases. CDR3 region: CASSEGGTVSYEQYF. The DNA of the CDR3 is TGTGCCAGCAGTGAAGGGGGGACGGTCTCCTACGAGCAGTACTTC. Together with reference TRBV2 and TRBJ2-7, the CDR3 gives the full variable domain: EPEVTQTPSHQVTQMGQEVILRCVPISNHLYFYWYRQILGQKVEFLVSFYNNEISEKSEIFDDQFSVERPDGSNFTLKIRSTKLEDSAMYFCASSEGGTVSYEQYFGPGTRLTVT.

The gene calls are TRBV6-5 and TRBJ1-2; D may be TRBD1 (6 bases). The CDR3 has 13 residues. The V gene's germline CDR1 is MNHEY and CDR2 SVGAGI. V was pared by 5 bases and J by 0 bases, with 7 bases between. In DNA form, the CDR3 reads TGTGCCAGCAGTCGACAGGCTAACTATGGCTACACCTTC. Its translation: CASSRQANYGYTF.

V is TRBV7-3 and J is TRBJ2-1, with TRBD2 matching over 7 bases. Looked up from germline, CDR1 is SGHTA and CDR2 is FQGTGA. V was clipped by 5 bases and J by 0 bases; unmatched bases: 10. The CDR3 totals 17 residues. CDR3 bases: TGTGCCAGCAGCCCCAGAGAGGGCGGGAGCTCCTACAATGAGCAGTTCTTC. It is translated as CASSPREGGSSYNEQFF.

The chain couples TRBV5-1 to TRBJ2-5; D unresolved. Germline V gene lookup returns CDR1 SGHRS and CDR2 YFSETQ. The CDR3 totals 13 residues. Deletions cut 0 bases from V and 5 bases from J, with 8 bases between. The CDR3 sequence: CASSLAPAETQYF. CDR3 DNA sequence: TGCGCCAGCAGCTTGGCCCCGGCGGAGACCCAGTACTTC.

The chain carries TRBV28 and TRBJ1-2; D is unresolved. The CDR3 sequence is 18 residues long. Germline V CDR1 and CDR2: MDHEN, SYDVKM. The ends were cut back, 3 bases at V and 6 bases at J, with 26 bases in the middle. CDR3: CASSFLYDYSKEGHGYTF. As DNA, the CDR3 is TGTGCCAGCAGTTTCCTTTATGATTACTCGAAAGAGGGCCATGGCTACACCTTC.

This clone is a singleton in its sample. The chain employs TRBV30 and TRBJ1-2; 8 nucleotides align to TRBD1. Germline-derived CDR1 and CDR2 are GTSNPN and SVGIG (reference sequence). CDR3 length equals 11 residues. V gave up 5 bases and J gave up 8 bases; unmatched junction bases: 4. CDR3 DNA sequence: TGTGCCTGGCAGGGGGCGCGAGGCTACACCTTC. Residues: CAWQGARGYTF.

The chain joins TRBV15 to TRBJ2-1, with unresolved D. The V end lost 1 base, the J end lost 9 bases, and 10 bases lay between the germline ends. The CDR3 runs 13 residues. The germline CDR1 and CDR2 sequences are LNHNV and YYDKDF (reference sequence). The CDR3 sequence: CATSRGPLFEQFF. In DNA form, the CDR3 reads TGTGCCACCAGCAGAGGCCCCCTGTTTGAGCAGTTCTTC.

This sequence joins TRBV30 and TRBJ1-5; TRBD1 matches 9 bases. Losses at the gene ends were 2 bases for V and 7 bases for J; bases not matched to a gene: 3. The germline V gene encodes CDR1 GTSNPN and CDR2 SVGIG (reference sequence). The CDR3 loop spans 13 amino acids. The CDR3 nucleotides are TGTGCCTGGAGTAAGGACAGGGGCCAGCCCCAGCATTTT. Protein: CAWSKDRGQPQHF.

The V gene is TRBV2, the J gene TRBJ2-7; a weak D match, TRBD2 (6 bases). CDR1 and CDR2 from the germline V gene are SNHLY and FYNNEI. This CDR3 region has 14 residues. Trimming took 5 bases from V and 3 from J, leaving 14 bases between them. For the CDR3, the DNA is TGTGCCAGCAGTCGGGACTCAAGAAACTACGAGCAGTACGTC. Translating it yields CASSRDSRNYEQYV.

The sample holds a few counts of this clone. The CDR3, as DNA: TGTGCCAGCAGTGAGGTAGCGGGCGGCACAGATACGCAGTATTTT. Encoded protein: CASSEVAGGTDTQYF. The chain uses TRBV6-4 and TRBJ2-3; 7 nucleotides align to TRBD2. CDR3 length: 15 amino acids. Germline values: CDR1 MRHNA, CDR2 SNTAGT. Trimming removed 3 bases from V and 1 base from J; junction bases left unmatched: 4.

The rearrangement uses TRBV25-1 and TRBJ2-5; 9 bases line up with TRBD2. Germline assignment: CDR1 MGHDK and CDR2 SYGVNS. Trimming took 2 bases from V and 9 from J; bases not matched to a gene: 7. The CDR3 runs to 14 residues. The CDR3 reads CASSERTSAPPQYF. CDR3 nucleotide sequence: TGTGCCAGCAGTGAAAGGACTAGCGCTCCCCCCCAGTACTTC.

In this sample, this clone turned up a few times. This rearrangement joins TRBV7-8 to TRBJ2-4, with 11 positions matching TRBD2. Germline V gene sequence: CDR1 SGHVS, CDR2 FQNEAQ. The CDR3 spans 14 residues. V dropped 8 bases and J dropped 4; count of bases not matched to a gene: 4. The CDR3: CASSPSGRKNIQYF. The CDR3 DNA reads as TGTGCCAGCTCCCCTAGCGGGAGGAAAAACATTCAGTACTTC.

In its sample, this clone was seen once. The chain combines TRBV11-3 with TRBJ2-5; 11 bases are a match to TRBD1. With V trimmed by 3 bases and J by 11 bases, 8 bases remained unmatched. The CDR3 has 14 residues. Germline V gene sequence: CDR1 SGHNT, CDR2 YENEEA. CDR3 DNA sequence: TGTGCCAGCAGCTTTACCGGGACAGGGGGTGAGCAGTACTTC. Residues: CASSFTGTGGEQYF.